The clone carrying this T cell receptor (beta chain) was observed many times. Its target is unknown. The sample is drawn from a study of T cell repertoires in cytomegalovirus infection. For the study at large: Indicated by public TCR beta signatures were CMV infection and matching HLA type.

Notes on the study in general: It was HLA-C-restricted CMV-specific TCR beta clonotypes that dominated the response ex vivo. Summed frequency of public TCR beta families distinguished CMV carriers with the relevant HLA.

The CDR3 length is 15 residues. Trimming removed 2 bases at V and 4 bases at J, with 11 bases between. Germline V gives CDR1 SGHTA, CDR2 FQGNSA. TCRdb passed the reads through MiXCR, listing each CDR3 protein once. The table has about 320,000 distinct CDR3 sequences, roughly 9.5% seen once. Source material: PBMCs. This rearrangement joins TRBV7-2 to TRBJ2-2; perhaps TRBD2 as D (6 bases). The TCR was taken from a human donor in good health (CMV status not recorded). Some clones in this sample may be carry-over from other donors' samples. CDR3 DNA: TGTGCCAGCAGCTTAAAGGCGGGACCCACCGGGGAGCTGTTTTTT. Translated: CASSLKAGPTGELFF.